This TCR beta chain stems from a study of cytomegalovirus exposure and HLA in healthy donors. Study-wide results and limits: Common viral pathogens were later found to be apparently linked to several of the most significant clusters.

Vbeta (60) and Jbeta (13) primers were used in the PCR. TCRdb's copy holds only in-frame clones and misses some; the assay was immunoSEQ multiplex PCR. The sample includes 150,000 to 200,000 clones, less than 80% of them seen just once. CDR3 length: 15 amino acids. CDR1 and CDR2 from the germline V gene are SGHRS and YFSETQ. The ends lost 0 bases at V and 2 bases at J; junction bases unmatched: 2. Concerning this clone: The antigen remains undetermined.

The receptor's source is a female donor in good health and CMV-seronegative. The J gene is TRBJ2-7, the V gene TRBV5-1; 10 nucleotides agree with TRBD2. Material for sequencing was PBMCs. The CDR3 region is CASSLGLAGTYEQYF. The CDR3 region has the DNA TGCGCCAGCAGCTTGGGACTAGCGGGCACCTACGAGCAGTACTTC.